Listed here are 10 T cell receptor beta chains from one sample, sequenced in a study of cytomegalovirus exposure and HLA in healthy donors. A multiplex PCR was run with 60 Vbeta primers and 13 Jbeta primers. The data were produced by immunoSEQ multiplex PCR, yet TCRdb's version contains in-frame clones alone and is incomplete. The table lists 120,000 to 150,000 clones, 70% to 85% of them singletons. The sample comprised PBMCs. The receptors were gathered from a male donor in good health and CMV-seronegative.

The CDR3: CASRDSPYQGSEQYF. The CDR3 region has the DNA TGTGCCAGCAGAGACTCCCCATATCAGGGAAGCGAGCAGTACTTC. The chain couples TRBV6-1 to TRBJ2-7, with D possibly TRBD1 on 5 matching bases. The CDR3 loop spans 15 amino acids. The V end lost 6 bases, the J end lost 6 bases, and 21 bases lay between the germline ends. The germline V gene has CDR1 MNHNS and CDR2 SASEGT.

J is TRBJ1-5 and V is TRBV6-5, with TRBD1 as a possible D gene (5 bases). CDR3 length: 14 residues. Looked up from germline, CDR1 is MNHEY and CDR2 is SVGAGI. V was clipped by 2 bases and J by 4 bases, with 9 bases between them. The CDR3 protein is CASSYDSLNQPQHF. The CDR3 nucleotides read TGTGCCAGCAGTTACGACAGTCTTAATCAGCCCCAGCATTTT.

As to this clone: One end of the junction varies from germline; a read error may be responsible. Additional DNA sequences in this sample encode the identical CDR3. The V call is TRBV5-6, the J call TRBJ2-1, with D possibly TRBD2 on 5 matching bases. CDR1 SGHDT and CDR2 YYEEEE come from the germline V gene. This CDR3 spans 15 amino acids. This chain's CDR3 is CATQASGESYNEQFF. CDR3 nucleotides: TGCGCCACCCAGGCTTCCGGGGAGTCCTACAATGAGCAGTTCTTC.

V usage is TRBV5-6 and J usage is TRBJ2-7; no reliable D call. Per the germline V gene, CDR1 is SGHDT and CDR2 is YYEEEE. This CDR3 is built from 13 residues. Trimming removed 4 bases at V and 3 bases at J, with 11 bases between. CDR3 coding DNA: TGTGCCAGCAGCCCCGGCGGTATCTACGAGCAGTACTTC. Translating it yields CASSPGGIYEQYF.

The rearrangement joins TRBV2 to TRBJ1-4; TRBD1 agrees at 11 bases. Germline V gene data show CDR1 as SNHLY and CDR2 as FYNNEI. This CDR3 contains 15 residues. The V and J ends lost 8 bases and 3 bases, in that order; junction bases with no gene match: 5. CDR3 nucleotides: TGTGCCAGCCGGACAGGGGGCACGGCTAATGAAAAACTGTTTTTT. This gives the protein CASRTGGTANEKLFF.

The V gene is TRBV9, the J gene TRBJ2-7; D gene unclear. CDR3 length: 13 amino acids. Germline V gene sequence: CDR1 SGDLS, CDR2 YYNGEE. Deletions cut 0 bases from V and 5 bases from J, with 9 bases between. CDR3 amino acids: CASSVGIDNEQYF. CDR3 nucleotides: TGTGCCAGCAGCGTAGGGATAGACAACGAGCAGTACTTC.

With regard to this clone: The germline gene is not matched at one end of the junction; a read error may be the cause. The rearrangement uses TRBV27 and TRBJ2-1, with 9 bases matching TRBD1. Germline CDR1 and CDR2: MNHEY and SMNVEV (reference sequence). The CDR3 has 14 amino acids. CDR3 loop: CASRDRGTYNEQLF. CDR3 coding DNA: TGTGCCAGCAGGGACAGGGGAACCTACAATGAGCAGCTCTTC.

The chain is built from TRBV5-1 and TRBJ1-1; D might be TRBD1 (6 bases). The CDR3 runs to 14 residues. V was cut by 2 bases and J by 3 bases, with 11 bases left in between. CDR1 and CDR2 (germline): SGHRS, YFSETQ. The CDR3 here is CASSLGGFYTEAFF. The CDR3 DNA follows: TGCGCCAGCAGCTTAGGGGGATTTTACACTGAAGCTTTCTTT.

The chain combines TRBV28 with TRBJ2-3, with D tentatively TRBD1 (5 bases). With 5 bases removed from V and 6 bases from J, the gap between germline ends came to 9 bases. Germline V gene sequence: CDR1 MDHEN, CDR2 SYDVKM. CDR3 size: 12 residues. The CDR3 coding sequence is TGTGCCAGCAGTCTGACAGAGGATACGCAGTATTTT. Residues: CASSLTEDTQYF.

The DNA of the CDR3 is TGTGCCAGCAGTGCACGACAGGACAGCTCCTACGAGCAGTACTTC. This translates into CASSARQDSSYEQYF. This chain links TRBV6-1 with TRBJ2-7; weak D call: TRBD1 (6 bases). Trimming cost V 4 bases and J 0 bases, with 13 bases left between them. This CDR3 is built from 15 residues. Germline CDR1 and CDR2: MNHNS and SASEGT.